Detailed here is one T cell receptor (beta chain). This sample stems from a study of blood T cells in healthy people across ages. The CDR3 has 15 residues. Germline trimming cut 4 bases from V and 3 bases from J; bases unmatched to any gene: 5. Germline CDR1 SGHDT, CDR2 YYEEEE. Each of the donors had approximately 10 milliliters of peripheral blood drawn into EDTA-treated Vacutainer tubes. A sample-barcoded 5' primer and a J-beta primer mix were used in a second PCR of roughly 7 to 12 cycles. TCRdb ran MiXCR on the 5' RACE reads and lists one entry per CDR3 protein. The repertoire holds hundreds of thousands of distinct CDR3 sequences, with more than 20% as singletons.

The clonotype was recovered from a man aged 70 or older in good health. The V gene is TRBV5-6, the J gene TRBJ1-3; 9 bases line up with TRBD1. Sequencing was done on a sample of blood. CDR3 in amino acids: CASSPGQGIGNTIYF. CDR3 bases: TGTGCCAGCAGCCCGGGACAGGGAATTGGAAACACCATATATTTT.